This T cell receptor beta chain was profiled in a study of cytomegalovirus exposure and HLA in healthy donors. Whole-study context: Samples from HLA-typed donors yielded approximately 80 million unique TCRs in an early data release. General observations from the study: The authors later found HLA-associated TCR beta chains more clonally expanded than equally common others.

Primers included in the PCR were 60 Vbeta and 13 Jbeta primers. Sequencing used immunoSEQ multiplex PCR; TCRdb keeps in-frame clones, though not all of them. The sample includes around 98,000 clones, under 75% seen only once; the top ten take 1.2%. As regards this clone: What it binds is unknown.

V lost 3 bases to trimming and J lost 3 bases, with 11 bases between them. Per germline, CDR1 KGHSH and CDR2 LQKENI. The CDR3 is 15 amino acids. All the people who gave samples were healthy bone marrow donors. The clonotype was recovered from a female donor in good health and CMV-seronegative. Sequenced sample: PBMCs. V is TRBV18 and J is TRBJ2-2; weak D call: TRBD2 (5 bases). In DNA, the CDR3 is TGTGCCAGCTCACCGGGGAGCCGGGACACCGGGGAGCTGTTTTTT. Protein sequence: CASSPGSRDTGELFF.